These 10 T cell receptor beta chains came from one sample sequenced in a study of molecular identifiers for immune sequencing clone quantification. Via MiXCR, TCRdb re-called the PCR reads, giving one row per CDR3 protein. This table holds approximately 630,000 distinct CDR3 sequences, about 25% found once. The source material was naive CD8+ T cells from blood, with Jurkat cell RNA spiked in. Documented subset: FACS-sorted CD8+CD4-CCR7+CD45RA+ naive T cells. Receptor source: a human donor in good health. Some libraries in this study had Jurkat cell RNA spiked in.

This clonotype was recorded a few times. This chain connects TRBV11-2 to TRBJ2-2, with D possibly TRBD1 on 6 matching bases. This CDR3 contains 15 residues. The V gene's germline CDR1 is SGHAT and CDR2 FQNNGV. Between the trimmed V and J ends, which lost 5 bases and 3 bases, there was a span of 13 bases. For the CDR3, the DNA is TGTGCCAGCAGCCCTTTCTACAGGGACACCGGGGAGCTGTTTTTT. Protein product: CASSPFYRDTGELFF.

The gene calls are TRBV7-6 and TRBJ2-1; 9 bases map to TRBD1. Germline CDR1 SGHVS, CDR2 FNYEAQ. The CDR3 is made up of 15 amino acids. V shed 2 bases and J 4 bases; nucleotides not matched to a gene: 3. CDR3 bases: TGTGCCAGCAGCTTAAACAGGGGGCCTTACAATGAGCAGTTCTTC. Translation gives CASSLNRGPYNEQFF.

This rearrangement joins TRBV4-3 to TRBJ1-3; no clear D. The CDR3 sequence is 15 residues long. Trimming shortened V by 3 bases and J by 0 bases, and 9 bases separated the two germline ends. Germline values: CDR1 LGHNA, CDR2 YSLEER. The CDR3 loop is CASSHGSGSGNTIYF. In nucleotides, the CDR3 is TGCGCCAGCAGCCACGGCAGTGGCTCTGGAAACACCATATATTTT.

This CDR3 is CASSSTGTDTEAFF. The CDR3 DNA follows: TGTGCCAGCAGCTCCACCGGGACAGACACTGAAGCTTTCTTT. The V and J genes are TRBV7-3 and TRBJ1-1; 7 bases agree with TRBD1. The V segment lost 4 bases and the J segment 3 bases; nucleotides outside the gene matches: 5. The CDR3 extends over 14 amino acids. Germline V gene sequence: CDR1 SGHTA, CDR2 FQGTGA. The full variable domain, its missing parts supplied by reference TRBV7-3 and TRBJ1-1, is GAGVSQTPSNKVTEKGKYVELRCDPISGHTALYWYRQSLGQGPEFLIYFQGTGAADDSGLPNDRFFAVRPEGSVSTLKIQRTERGDSAVYLCASSSTGTDTEAFFGQGTRLTVV.

This clonotype was recorded a few times. The J gene is TRBJ2-1, the V gene TRBV27; 8 nucleotides align to TRBD2. With 4 bases clipped from V and 2 bases from J, the junction kept 7 bases outside the gene matches. Germline V gene lookup returns CDR1 MNHEY and CDR2 SMNVEV (reference sequence). The CDR3 covers 16 residues. The CDR3 region is CASSSTSGGPYNEQFF. In DNA, the CDR3 is TGTGCCAGCAGTTCAACGAGCGGGGGCCCCTACAATGAGCAGTTCTTC.

The table lists this clonotype with many counts. The chain is built from TRBV2 and TRBJ1-4; TRBD1 matches 7 bases. The CDR3 length is 15 residues. Germline V CDR1 and CDR2: SNHLY, FYNNEI. J lost 4 bases, V lost 6 bases, and 8 bases had no gene match. The CDR3 sequence is CASSQGGSSNEKLFF. In DNA, the CDR3 is TGTGCCAGCAGCCAGGGGGGATCAAGTAATGAAAAACTGTTTTTT.

In its sample, this clonotype was seen many times. This chain connects TRBV7-6 to TRBJ1-1; no firm D call. From germline, CDR1 is SGHVS and CDR2 FNYEAQ. CDR3 size: 12 residues. Trimming removed 4 bases at V and 5 bases at J, with 8 bases between. CDR3 amino acids: CASSSRETEAFF. The CDR3 DNA reads as TGTGCCAGCAGCTCAAGGGAGACTGAAGCTTTCTTT.

This clonotype was counted a few times. V usage is TRBV6-2 or TRBV6-3 and J usage is TRBJ1-2; D is uncertain. Looked up from germline, CDR1 is MNHEY and CDR2 is SVGEGT. The CDR3 length is 16 residues. The ends were cut back, 6 bases at V and 4 bases at J, with 21 bases in the middle. The CDR3 region is CASRPVPGDLSYGYTF. The CDR3 DNA reads as TGTGCCAGCAGGCCGGTGCCTGGGGATTTATCCTATGGCTACACCTTC.

V is TRBV10-2 and J is TRBJ1-5; 8 positions agree with TRBD1. The V gene's germline CDR1 is WSHSY and CDR2 SAAADI. Trimming at V came to 10 bases and at J to 1 base, leaving 12 bases not matched to a gene. The length of the CDR3 is 16 residues. CDR3: CATSADRVVSNQPQHF. DNA of the CDR3: TGCGCCACTTCCGCGGACAGGGTAGTAAGCAATCAGCCCCAGCATTTT.

This clonotype has ten or more counts. This chain connects TRBV5-1 to TRBJ2-7, with D tentatively TRBD1 or TRBD2 (6 bases each). The CDR3 spans 14 residues. The ends were cut back, 0 bases at V and 3 bases at J, with 10 bases in the middle. Germline CDR1 reads SGHRS; CDR2 reads YFSETQ. The CDR3 spells CASSLGGANYEQYF. The CDR3, as DNA: TGCGCCAGCAGCTTGGGGGGGGCCAACTACGAGCAGTACTTC.